The T cell receptor beta chain under discussion was sequenced for a study of T cells in localized non-small cell lung cancer. Method: immunoSEQ multiplex PCR; TCRdb's copy keeps in-frame clones and lacks some. The sample lists 72,000 or so clones; almost 85% were seen once. V gave up 3 bases and J gave up 8 bases; unmatched junction bases: 9. Germline assignment: CDR1 SGHVS and CDR2 FQNEAQ. The CDR3 loop spans 15 amino acids. Details on this clone: The antigen remains undetermined.

Study results and limitations: Because researchers sequenced only one region of the tumor, heterogeneity is still possible. Longer survival (overall) was linked to higher T cell density in blood. Tumor trailed uninvolved adjacent lung in T cell clonality, which peaked there.

This receptor was identified in a female donor aged 60 or older with stage I lung adenocarcinoma. The chain couples TRBV7-8 to TRBJ2-2; 7 bases align to TRBD2. The material sequenced was peripheral blood, taken before any cancer treatment. The DNA for the CDR3 is TGTGCCAGCAGCTTTGTAGCGGGCTCCCCAGGGGAGCTGTTTTTT. This translates into CASSFVAGSPGELFF.